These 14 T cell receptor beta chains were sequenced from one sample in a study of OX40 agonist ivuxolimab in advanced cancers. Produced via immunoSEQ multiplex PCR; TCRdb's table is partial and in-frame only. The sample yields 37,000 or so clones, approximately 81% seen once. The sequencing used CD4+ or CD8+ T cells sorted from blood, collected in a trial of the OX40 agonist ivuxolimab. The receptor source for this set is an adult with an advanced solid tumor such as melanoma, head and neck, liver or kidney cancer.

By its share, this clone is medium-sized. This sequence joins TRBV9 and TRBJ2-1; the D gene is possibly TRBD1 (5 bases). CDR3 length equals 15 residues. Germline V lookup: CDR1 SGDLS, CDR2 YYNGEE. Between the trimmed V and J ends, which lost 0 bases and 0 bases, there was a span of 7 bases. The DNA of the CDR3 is TGTGCCAGCAGCGTAGAAACAGGCTCCTACAATGAGCAGTTCTTC. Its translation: CASSVETGSYNEQFF.

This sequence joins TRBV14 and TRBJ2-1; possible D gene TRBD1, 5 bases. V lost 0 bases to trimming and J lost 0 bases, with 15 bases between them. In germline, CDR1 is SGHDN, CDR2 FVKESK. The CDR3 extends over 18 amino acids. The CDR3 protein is CASSQEVTVTISYNEQFF. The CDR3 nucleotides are TGTGCCAGCAGCCAAGAAGTGACAGTCACAATCTCCTACAATGAGCAGTTCTTC.

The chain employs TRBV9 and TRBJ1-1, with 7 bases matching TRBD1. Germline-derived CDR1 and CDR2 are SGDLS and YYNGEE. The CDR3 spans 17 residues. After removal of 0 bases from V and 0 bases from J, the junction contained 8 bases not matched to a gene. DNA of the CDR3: TGTGCCAGCAGCGTAGCGAGCGCAGGGGGGATGAACACTGAAGCTTTCTTT. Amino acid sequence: CASSVASAGGMNTEAFF.

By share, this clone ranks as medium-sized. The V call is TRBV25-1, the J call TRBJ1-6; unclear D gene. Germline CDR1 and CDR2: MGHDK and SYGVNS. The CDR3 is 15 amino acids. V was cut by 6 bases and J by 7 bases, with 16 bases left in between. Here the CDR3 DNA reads TGTGCCAGCAGCAGTACCGGGTCGTACAATTCACCCCTCCACTTT. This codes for CASSSTGSYNSPLHF.

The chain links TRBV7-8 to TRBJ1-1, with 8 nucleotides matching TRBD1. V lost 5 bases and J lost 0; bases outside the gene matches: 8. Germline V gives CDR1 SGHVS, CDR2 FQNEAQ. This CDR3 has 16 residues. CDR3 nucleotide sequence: TGTGCCAGCAGCCACCACAGGGGGATGATGAACACTGAAGCTTTCTTT. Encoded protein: CASSHHRGMMNTEAFF.

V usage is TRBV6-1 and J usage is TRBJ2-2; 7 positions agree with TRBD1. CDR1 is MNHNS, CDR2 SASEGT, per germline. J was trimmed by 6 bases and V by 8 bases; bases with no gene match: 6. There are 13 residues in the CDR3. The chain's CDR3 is CASGRGFAGELFF. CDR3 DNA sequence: TGTGCCAGCGGCAGGGGGTTCGCCGGGGAGCTGTTTTTT.

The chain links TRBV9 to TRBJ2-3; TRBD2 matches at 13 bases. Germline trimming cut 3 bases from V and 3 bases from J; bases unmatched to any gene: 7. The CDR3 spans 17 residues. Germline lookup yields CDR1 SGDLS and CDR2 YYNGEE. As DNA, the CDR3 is TGTGCCAGCAGCGCTACGACTAGCGGGGGGAGGACAGATACGCAGTATTTT. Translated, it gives CASSATTSGGRTDTQYF.

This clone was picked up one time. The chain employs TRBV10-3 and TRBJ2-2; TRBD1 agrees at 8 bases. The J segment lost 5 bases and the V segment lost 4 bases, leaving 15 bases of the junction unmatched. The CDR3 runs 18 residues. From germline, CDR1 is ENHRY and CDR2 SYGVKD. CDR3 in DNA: TGTGCCATCAGTGGGGGGACAGGAACCCCTTTTGTGACCGGGGAGCTGTTTTTT. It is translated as CAISGGTGTPFVTGELFF.

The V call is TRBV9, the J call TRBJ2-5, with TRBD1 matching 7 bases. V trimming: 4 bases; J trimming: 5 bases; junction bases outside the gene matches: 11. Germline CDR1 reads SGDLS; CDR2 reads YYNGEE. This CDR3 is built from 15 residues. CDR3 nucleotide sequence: TGTGCCAGCAGCTCGTTTGGGGCCAGGGGGGAGACCCAGTACTTC. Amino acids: CASSSFGARGETQYF.

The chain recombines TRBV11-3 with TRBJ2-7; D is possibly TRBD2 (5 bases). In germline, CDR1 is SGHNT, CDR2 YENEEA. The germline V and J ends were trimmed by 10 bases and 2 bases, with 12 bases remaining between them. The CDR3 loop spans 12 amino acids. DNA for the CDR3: TGTGCCACGAGCGGAGAGGCCTACGAGCAGTACTTC. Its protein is CATSGEAYEQYF.

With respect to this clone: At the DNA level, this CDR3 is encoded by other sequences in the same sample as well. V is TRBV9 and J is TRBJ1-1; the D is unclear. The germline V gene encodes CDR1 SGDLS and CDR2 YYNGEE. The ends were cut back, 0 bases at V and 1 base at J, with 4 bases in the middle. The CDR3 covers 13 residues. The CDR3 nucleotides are TGTGCCAGCAGCGTAGGGACGAACACTGAAGCTTTCTTT. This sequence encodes CASSVGTNTEAFF.

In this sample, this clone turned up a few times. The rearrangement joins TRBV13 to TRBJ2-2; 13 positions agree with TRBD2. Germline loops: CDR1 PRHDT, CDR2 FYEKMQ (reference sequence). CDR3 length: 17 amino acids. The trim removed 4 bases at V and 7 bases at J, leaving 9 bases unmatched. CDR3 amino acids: CASSSPGLAGVLGELFF. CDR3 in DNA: TGTGCCAGCAGCTCGCCCGGACTAGCGGGAGTCCTCGGGGAGCTGTTTTTT. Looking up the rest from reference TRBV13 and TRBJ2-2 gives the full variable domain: AAGVIQSPRHLIKEKRETATLKCYPIPRHDTVYWYQQGPGQDPQFLISFYEKMQSDKGSIPDRFSAQQFSDYHSELNMSSLELGDSALYFCASSSPGLAGVLGELFFGEGSRLTVL.

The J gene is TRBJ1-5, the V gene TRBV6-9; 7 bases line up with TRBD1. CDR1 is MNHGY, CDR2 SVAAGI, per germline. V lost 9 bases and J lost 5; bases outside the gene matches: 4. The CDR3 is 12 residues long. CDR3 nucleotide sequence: TGTGCCAGTCCAGGGGGGGATCAGCCCCAGCATTTT. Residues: CASPGGDQPQHF.

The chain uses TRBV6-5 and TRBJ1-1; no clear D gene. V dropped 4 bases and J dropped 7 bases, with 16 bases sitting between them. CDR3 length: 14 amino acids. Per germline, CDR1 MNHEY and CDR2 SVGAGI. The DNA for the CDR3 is TGTGCCAGCAGTTCCCTATCAGGAGTCCTTGAAGCTTTCTTT. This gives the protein CASSSLSGVLEAFF.